This T cell receptor (beta chain) was identified in a study of cytotoxic CD8 clonotypes in ibrutinib-treated CLL. The CDR3 is 14 amino acids. The germline CDR1 and CDR2 sequences are SGDLS and YYNGEE. V lost 4 bases to trimming and J lost 1 base, with 11 bases between them. Study-level findings and limits: For progressing versus sustained-remission patients, sampling times were not the same. Relative to age-matched healthy donors, clonality at baseline was higher, and it tracked circulating CD8+ T-cell counts.

As for this clone: Its antigen is still unknown.

The data were produced by immunoSEQ multiplex PCR, yet TCRdb's version contains in-frame clones alone and is incomplete. The sample shows about 200,000 clones, roughly three quarters of them seen only once. This sample comprised PBMCs, obtained after 12 months of ibrutinib treatment. The chain recombines TRBV9 with TRBJ2-5, with D maybe TRBD2 (5 bases). The TCR originated in a human donor with chronic lymphocytic leukemia. The CDR3 here is CASSPGLGQETQYF. As DNA, the CDR3 is TGTGCCAGCAGCCCCGGACTGGGCCAAGAGACCCAGTACTTC.